Following are 12 T cell receptor beta chains from one sample sequenced in a study of shared clonotypes between healthy human individuals. The data were produced by immunoSEQ multiplex PCR, yet TCRdb's version contains in-frame clones alone and is incomplete. The sample has roughly 640,000 clones, 95% to 98% seen once. The source material was naive CD4+ T cells sorted from blood. Subset indicated: CD45RA+ positively selected. The receptors here all came from a woman younger than 45 in good health.

The V call is TRBV28, the J call TRBJ1-5, with D possibly being TRBD1 (6 bases). CDR3 length: 14 amino acids. V dropped 7 bases and J dropped 7 bases, with 17 bases sitting between them. Per germline, CDR1 MDHEN and CDR2 SYDVKM. The CDR3: CASTPDPRGQPQHF. CDR3 sequence (DNA): TGTGCCAGCACCCCCGACCCCAGGGGACAGCCCCAGCATTTT.

The chain recombines TRBV5-4 with TRBJ2-1; D assignment may be TRBD1 or TRBD2 (5 bases each). The CDR3 has 15 amino acids. V lost 2 bases and J lost 8, with 17 bases in between. Germline CDR1 SGHNT, CDR2 YYREEE (reference sequence). CDR3 loop: CASSFPGRPPDEQFF. CDR3 nucleotides: TGTGCCAGCAGCTTCCCGGGACGCCCACCGGATGAGCAGTTCTTC.

Comments on this clone: Other DNA sequences within the sample encode an identical CDR3. The chain couples TRBV7-2 to TRBJ1-2, with D uncertain. CDR1 and CDR2 (germline): SGHTA, FQGNSA. Trimming removed 1 base at V and 4 bases at J, with 4 bases between. CDR3 length: 12 amino acids. The CDR3 spells CASSLGGYGYTF. DNA of the CDR3: TGTGCCAGCAGCTTAGGGGGCTATGGCTACACCTTC. The full variable domain, completed using reference TRBV7-2 and TRBJ1-2, is GAGVSQSPSNKVTEKGKDVELRCDPISGHTALYWYRQSLGQGLEFLIYFQGNSAPDKSGLPSDRFSAERTGGSVSTLTIQRTQQEDSAVYLCASSLGGYGYTFGSGTRLTVV.

V usage is TRBV6-5 and J usage is TRBJ2-5, with 12 positions matching TRBD2. Germline trimming cut 7 bases from V and 4 bases from J; bases unmatched to any gene: 7. Germline-derived CDR1 and CDR2 are MNHEY and SVGAGI. The CDR3 sequence is 15 residues long. The CDR3 region is CASTRLTSGRETQYF. CDR3 coding DNA: TGTGCCAGCACTAGGCTGACTAGCGGGAGAGAGACCCAGTACTTC.

The rearrangement joins TRBV15 to TRBJ1-5; no clear D. Trimming cost V 4 bases and J 2 bases, with 6 bases left between them. Germline loops: CDR1 LNHNV, CDR2 YYDKDF (reference sequence). The CDR3 is 13 amino acids. For the CDR3, the DNA is TGTGCCACCAGCACGAAGGGCAATCAGCCCCAGCATTTT. Translated, it gives CATSTKGNQPQHF.

The chain is built from TRBV6-6 and TRBJ2-2; 11 positions match TRBD1. This CDR3 spans 15 amino acids. The ends lost 6 bases at V and 7 bases at J; junction bases unmatched: 7. The germline gives CDR1 MNHNY, CDR2 SVGAGI (reference sequence). Written as DNA, the CDR3 is TGTGCCAGCAGGAGGGACAGGGGGAAGGTCGGGGAGCTGTTTTTT. Translated: CASRRDRGKVGELFF.

The chain employs TRBV5-1 and TRBJ2-7, with 14 bases lining up with TRBD2. Trimming took 4 bases from V and 4 from J; bases not matched to a gene: 4. This CDR3 has 15 residues. CDR1 SGHRS and CDR2 YFSETQ come from the germline V gene. CDR3 in DNA: TGCGCCAGCAGCCAGGGACTAGCGGGAGCTTACGAGCAGTACTTC. It translates to CASSQGLAGAYEQYF. Full variable domain (outside the CDR3, taken from reference TRBV5-1 and TRBJ2-7): KAGVTQTPRYLIKTRGQQVTLSCSPISGHRSVSWYQQTPGQGLQFLFEYFSETQRNKGNFPGRFSGRQFSNSRSEMNVSTLELGDSALYLCASSQGLAGAYEQYFGPGTRLTVT.

The chain links TRBV28 to TRBJ1-5; no reliable D call. V was clipped by 7 bases and J by 0 bases, with 16 bases between them. Germline loops: CDR1 MDHEN, CDR2 SYDVKM. The CDR3 has 16 residues. The chain's CDR3 is CASTPLGYYSNQPQHF. DNA for the CDR3: TGTGCCAGCACCCCGCTCGGGTACTATAGCAATCAGCCCCAGCATTTT.

J is TRBJ1-2 and V is TRBV27; 7 bases are shared with TRBD1. This CDR3 region has 16 residues. Trimming removed 5 bases from V and 2 bases from J; junction bases left unmatched: 11. Looked up from germline, CDR1 is MNHEY and CDR2 is SMNVEV (reference sequence). Written as DNA, the CDR3 is TGTGCCAGCAGTGGGGGGAGACAGGGCTCAAACTATGGCTACACCTTC. Translated, it gives CASSGGRQGSNYGYTF.

The V call is TRBV30, the J call TRBJ2-2; a possible D gene is TRBD2 (5 bases). The V end was cut by 2 bases, the J end by 7 bases, with 14 bases between. The CDR3 is 14 amino acids. Looked up from germline, CDR1 is GTSNPN and CDR2 is SVGIG (reference sequence). This CDR3 is CAWSPQRAGGELFF. The CDR3 bases are TGTGCCTGGAGTCCCCAGAGGGCGGGCGGGGAGCTGTTTTTT.

This rearrangement joins TRBV30 to TRBJ1-6, with D possibly matching TRBD1 (6 bases). CDR3 length equals 16 residues. V lost 3 bases to trimming and J lost 5 bases, with 17 bases between them. CDR1 and CDR2 from the germline V gene are GTSNPN and SVGIG (reference sequence). The CDR3 here is CAWRIDRRGHNSPLHF. CDR3 DNA sequence: TGTGCCTGGAGAATAGACCGCAGGGGACATAATTCACCCCTCCACTTT.

This sequence joins TRBV30 and TRBJ1-2; D is ambiguous. V was cut by 0 bases and J by 10 bases, with 15 bases left in between. This CDR3 is built from 13 residues. Germline-derived CDR1 and CDR2 are GTSNPN and SVGIG (reference sequence). CDR3 sequence reads: CAWSVNPPEVYTF. As DNA, the CDR3 is TGTGCCTGGAGTGTAAACCCCCCGGAAGTCTACACCTTC.